This T cell receptor (beta chain) was captured in a study of blood T cell repertoires in COVID-19. Study information: Sites in the United States, Italy and Spain provided acute and convalescent COVID-19 samples. Nucleic acid was either cDNA or gDNA, and it came from T cells, B-cell-depleted T cells, or PBMCs.

The ends lost 5 bases at V and 4 bases at J; junction bases unmatched: 14. The length of the CDR3 is 18 residues. Looked up from germline, CDR1 is SGHVS and CDR2 is FQNEAQ. Researchers sorted participants into cohorts using their self-reported clinical history. Sequencing was performed with immunoSEQ multiplex PCR; in TCRdb, only in-frame clones are kept and a portion is missing. The repertoire has over 250,000 clones, about four fifths of them found once; the top ten carry about 5%. This TCR was sampled from a man between 40 and 49 years old who had been exposed to COVID-19. The sequenced sample consisted of PBMCs or T cells enriched from blood (not recorded which). The J gene is TRBJ2-7, the V gene TRBV7-8; 13 bases map to TRBD2. The CDR3: CASSERLAGGPIPYEQYF. The CDR3 DNA follows: TGTGCCAGCAGCGAAAGACTAGCGGGAGGCCCCATACCGTACGAGCAGTACTTC.